This passage covers 20 T cell receptor beta chains from one sample sequenced in a study of spatial heterogeneity in lung cancer. This sample's time point: sample taken at primary tumor resection. Which antigens these TCRs recognize remains unknown. TCRdb re-derived calls from the 5' RACE reads in MiXCR, one entry per CDR3 protein. The sample yields around 9,800 distinct CDR3 sequences, 7.9% seen once. General study results and limits: Tumor mutation count correlated with how many alpha and beta TCRs expanded intratumorally.

Sequencing was performed on lung tumor tissue, taken at surgery. Receptors were obtained from a female donor with early-stage non-small cell lung cancer.

This clonotype was counted many times. The gene calls are TRBV7-3 and TRBJ1-5, with D uncertain. The CDR3 consists of 13 residues. From germline, CDR1 is SGHTA and CDR2 FQGTGA. V dropped 2 bases and J dropped 6 bases, with 8 bases sitting between them. CDR3 residues: CASSLDISQPQHF. Here the CDR3 DNA reads TGTGCCAGCAGCTTAGACATCAGTCAGCCCCAGCATTTT.

The table lists this clonotype with many counts. This CDR3 reads CASSLGGLRTSGYNEQFF. Written as DNA, the CDR3 is TGCGCCAGCAGCTTGGGGGGGTTGCGGACTAGCGGTTACAATGAGCAGTTCTTC. The gene calls are TRBV5-1 and TRBJ2-1, with TRBD2 matching 10 bases. The CDR3 runs 18 residues. V lost 0 bases and J lost 4; bases outside the gene matches: 10. The V gene's germline CDR1 is SGHRS and CDR2 YFSETQ.

This clonotype was counted ten times or more. The chain joins TRBV2 to TRBJ2-7; D call uncertain. The CDR3 is 10 residues long. Between the trimmed V and J ends, which lost 4 bases and 4 bases, there was a span of 2 bases. Germline V gives CDR1 SNHLY, CDR2 FYNNEI. The CDR3 DNA reads as TGTGCCAGCAGTGCATACGAGCAGTACTTC. Its protein product is CASSAYEQYF.

This clonotype was counted many times. The chain recombines TRBV19 with TRBJ2-7, with D uncertain. The CDR3 spans 13 residues. Germline CDR1 and CDR2: LNHDA and SQIVND (reference sequence). Trimming took off 5 bases at V and 3 bases at J, with 11 bases between the two ends. The CDR3 DNA follows: TGTGCCAGTAGTTCCCAGCTGGGCTACGAGCAGTACTTC. Translation: CASSSQLGYEQYF.

Note on this clonotype: A much larger clone differs from this one at a single base, so this may be a read error. This sequence joins TRBV6-2 or TRBV6-3 and TRBJ2-7; 8 bases map to TRBD1. The CDR3 sequence is 14 residues long. The V gene's germline CDR1 is MNHEY and CDR2 SVGEGT. V lost 2 bases to trimming and J lost 9 bases; unmatched junction nucleotides: 9. The CDR3 reads CASSYETGANGQYF. CDR3 bases: TGTGCCAGCAGTTACGAGACAGGGGCTAACGGGCAGTACTTC.

This clonotype has a handful of counts. The chain couples TRBV7-2 to TRBJ1-2; D not resolved. The germline gives CDR1 SGHTA, CDR2 FQGNSA. The CDR3 spans 13 residues. Trimming left V 5 bases short and J 8 bases short, with 15 bases between. CDR3 nucleotide sequence: TGTGCCAGCAGCGTTTCAGCAGTAGTCGGCTACACCTTC. Translation gives CASSVSAVVGYTF. Based on the CDR3 plus reference TRBV7-2 and TRBJ1-2, the full variable domain is GAGVSQSPSNKVTEKGKDVELRCDPISGHTALYWYRQSLGQGLEFLIYFQGNSAPDKSGLPSDRFSAERTGGSVSTLTIQRTQQEDSAVYLCASSVSAVVGYTFGSGTRLTVV.

This clonotype was counted at least ten times. The chain combines TRBV5-4 with TRBJ1-2; D is undetermined. With 2 bases removed from V and 8 bases from J, the gap between germline ends came to 10 bases. This CDR3 spans 12 amino acids. Germline loops: CDR1 SGHNT, CDR2 YYREEE (reference sequence). CDR3 coding DNA: TGTGCCAGCAGCTTTTTACAGAGCGGCTACACCTTC. Its translation is CASSFLQSGYTF.

This clonotype was observed at least ten times. The chain links TRBV9 to TRBJ1-1; no definite D call. Between the trimmed V and J ends, which lost 2 bases and 0 bases, there was a span of 11 bases. There are 15 residues in the CDR3. Germline V gene sequence: CDR1 SGDLS, CDR2 YYNGEE. Here the CDR3 reads CASSVGGSMNTEAFF. The CDR3 bases are TGTGCCAGCAGCGTGGGCGGAAGCATGAACACTGAAGCTTTCTTT.

By frequency in the sample, this clonotype is medium-sized. The gene calls are TRBV5-1 and TRBJ2-7; weak D call: TRBD1 (6 bases). The V gene lost 4 bases and the J gene lost 3 bases, with 14 bases spanning the gap. The CDR3 covers 14 residues. The germline CDR1 and CDR2 sequences are SGHRS and YFSETQ. CDR3 coding DNA: TGCGCCAGCAGCCCGGGACCAGGGGACTACGAGCAGTACTTC. Amino acids: CASSPGPGDYEQYF. The full variable domain, in which reference TRBV5-1 and TRBJ2-7 provide the parts outside the CDR3, is KAGVTQTPRYLIKTRGQQVTLSCSPISGHRSVSWYQQTPGQGLQFLFEYFSETQRNKGNFPGRFSGRQFSNSRSEMNVSTLELGDSALYLCASSPGPGDYEQYFGPGTRLTVT.

This clonotype came up many times. The chain couples TRBV20-1 to TRBJ2-3, with a weak D call TRBD2 (7 bases). This CDR3 is built from 15 residues. Trimming stripped 5 bases from V and 4 bases from J, with 19 bases between. Germline CDR1 DFQATT, CDR2 SNEGSKA (reference sequence). Written as DNA, the CDR3 is TGCAGTGCTTTCCCCCTAGGGGGGGGAGCAGATACGCAGTATTTT. This gives the protein CSAFPLGGGADTQYF.

This rearrangement joins TRBV7-9 to TRBJ2-3, with 8 bases fitting TRBD1. The V segment lost 3 bases and the J segment 2 bases; nucleotides outside the gene matches: 7. CDR3 length equals 16 residues. Germline V gene sequence: CDR1 SEHNR, CDR2 FQNEAQ (reference sequence). This CDR3 reads CASSLRTGLLTDTQYF. The CDR3 DNA follows: TGTGCCAGCAGCTTGCGGACAGGGCTTCTCACAGATACGCAGTATTTT.

This clonotype was seen repeatedly, ten times or more. The genes are TRBV5-6 and TRBJ2-2; 8 bases align to TRBD1. This CDR3 is built from 14 residues. Germline-derived CDR1 and CDR2 are SGHDT and YYEEEE. The trim removed 5 bases at V and 4 bases at J, leaving 4 bases unmatched. The CDR3 region is CASRETGVTGELFF. The DNA for the CDR3 is TGTGCCAGCAGAGAGACAGGGGTCACCGGGGAGCTGTTTTTT.

This clonotype is termed medium-sized. This chain uses TRBV28 with TRBJ1-1; D gene ambiguous. The CDR3 covers 13 residues. The V and J ends lost 5 bases and 0 bases respectively, with 7 bases between them. Germline lookup yields CDR1 MDHEN and CDR2 SYDVKM. CDR3 region: CASSSSMNTEAFF. Written as DNA, the CDR3 is TGTGCCAGCAGTAGCTCCATGAACACTGAAGCTTTCTTT.

This clonotype was observed many times. V usage is TRBV2 and J usage is TRBJ2-3; 8 bases are shared with TRBD2. Trimming took 6 bases from V and 1 from J; bases not matched to a gene: 0. CDR1 is SNHLY and CDR2 is FYNNEI in the germline V gene. The CDR3 has 13 amino acids. CDR3: CASSGGGTDTQYF. The CDR3 DNA follows: TGTGCCAGCAGCGGGGGGGGCACAGATACGCAGTATTTT.

For this clonotype: This may be a read error, as it is one base from a much larger clone. This chain links TRBV7-2 with TRBJ1-4; 9 nucleotides line up with TRBD1. The CDR3 runs 14 residues. V lost 5 bases, J lost 5 bases, and 3 bases stayed unmatched. CDR1 is SGHTA, CDR2 FQGNSA, per germline. CDR3 residues: CASSPGTGNEKLFF. The CDR3 nucleotides are TGTGCCAGCAGCCCCGGGACAGGGAATGAAAAACTGTTTTTT.

Many counts were recorded for this clonotype. This sequence joins TRBV27 and TRBJ1-2, with 10 bases that match TRBD1. The length of the CDR3 is 15 residues. Germline V gene data show CDR1 as MNHEY and CDR2 as SMNVEV (reference sequence). The V and J ends lost 2 bases and 2 bases, in that order; junction bases with no gene match: 2. The CDR3: CASSLTGQGNYGYTF. The DNA of the CDR3 is TGTGCCAGCAGTTTAACGGGACAGGGGAACTATGGCTACACCTTC.

By sample fraction, this clonotype is medium-sized. V usage is TRBV10-2 and J usage is TRBJ1-1, with D hard to call. The CDR3 is 11 amino acids. Germline assignment: CDR1 WSHSY and CDR2 SAAADI. V was shortened by 8 bases and J by 1 base, with 5 bases between the two germline ends. As DNA, the CDR3 is TGCGCCAGCGGAAAGAACACTGAAGCTTTCTTT. Residues: CASGKNTEAFF.

By share, this clonotype ranks as large (0.1 to 1%). V and J are TRBV28 and TRBJ2-1; 9 positions match TRBD1. The CDR3 spans 14 residues. Germline lookup yields CDR1 MDHEN and CDR2 SYDVKM. The V segment lost 6 bases and the J segment 9 bases; nucleotides outside the gene matches: 9. CDR3 protein: CASSLTGGGGEQFF. The CDR3 bases are TGTGCCAGCAGCTTAACAGGGGGCGGAGGTGAGCAGTTCTTC.

There are many counts of this clonotype. This rearrangement joins TRBV7-3 to TRBJ2-2; 9 nucleotides agree with TRBD2. Germline V gene lookup returns CDR1 SGHTA and CDR2 FQGTGA. Trimming removed 5 bases from V and 4 bases from J; junction bases left unmatched: 2. CDR3 length: 14 residues. The CDR3 reads CASSPAGGTGELFF. CDR3 nucleotides: TGTGCCAGCAGCCCAGCGGGGGGCACCGGGGAGCTGTTTTTT.

This clonotype was picked up many times. The chain uses TRBV29-1 and TRBJ1-1, with D unclear. The ends were cut back, 3 bases at V and 4 bases at J, with 12 bases in the middle. Per the germline V gene, CDR1 is SQVTM and CDR2 is ANQGSEA. The CDR3 runs 13 residues. CDR3: CSVDPQRVTEAFF. For the CDR3, the DNA is TGCAGCGTTGATCCCCAAAGAGTCACTGAAGCTTTCTTT.